Following are 21 T cell receptor beta chains from one sample sequenced in a study of blood T cell repertoires in COVID-19. Assay: immunoSEQ multiplex PCR; the TCRdb copy retains only in-frame clones and omits some. The table lists about 350,000 clones, around 87% of them singletons. Sample: PBMCs or T cells enriched from blood (not recorded which). The receptor source for this set is a woman aged 25 to 39 who had recovered from COVID-19.

The chain joins TRBV7-8 to TRBJ2-1; 7 nucleotides agree with TRBD2. CDR1 is SGHVS and CDR2 is FQNEAQ in the germline V gene. The CDR3 length is 17 residues. V lost 1 base to trimming and J lost 5 bases; unmatched junction nucleotides: 11. The CDR3, as DNA: TGTGCCAGCAGCTTAGAGCGTTTCCGGGACTATAACAATGAGCAGTTCTTC. The encoded protein is CASSLERFRDYNNEQFF.

V and J are TRBV27 and TRBJ2-7, with 7 bases aligning to TRBD1. Trimming at V came to 0 bases and at J to 2 bases, leaving 7 bases not matched to a gene. CDR1 and CDR2 from the germline V gene are MNHEY and SMNVEV (reference sequence). The CDR3 has 16 residues. Written as DNA, the CDR3 is TGTGCCAGCAGTTTATCGGGGCCAGGGGGACCCTACGAGCAGTACTTC. Protein sequence: CASSLSGPGGPYEQYF.

This chain links TRBV7-6 with TRBJ2-1, with D perhaps matching TRBD2 (7 bases). V lost 4 bases, J lost 2 bases, and 9 bases lay in between. This CDR3 region has 14 residues. Germline values: CDR1 SGHVS, CDR2 FNYEAQ. In nucleotides, the CDR3 is TGTGCCAGCAGCTCGGGGGGCCCCTACAATGAGCAGTTCTTC. Translation gives CASSSGGPYNEQFF.

This clone was seen more than once but under ten times. The chain combines TRBV6-1 with TRBJ2-7; the D gene is possibly TRBD1 (5 bases). Germline lookup yields CDR1 MNHNS and CDR2 SASEGT. The CDR3 is 15 residues long. V lost 0 bases to trimming and J lost 1 base, with 10 bases between them. CDR3 amino acids: CASSEAKDTSYEQYF. The CDR3 DNA reads as TGTGCCAGCAGTGAAGCCAAGGACACATCCTACGAGCAGTACTTC.

The chain combines TRBV18 with TRBJ2-1, with TRBD1 identical over 7 bases. Germline V gene lookup returns CDR1 KGHSH and CDR2 LQKENI. The CDR3 consists of 14 residues. With 3 bases clipped from V and 9 bases from J, the junction kept 8 bases outside the gene matches. CDR3 nucleotide sequence: TGTGCCAGCTCACCTCGACAGGGTGGGACTGAGCAGTTCTTC. Translation: CASSPRQGGTEQFF.

A few counts support this clone. The genes are TRBV28 and TRBJ2-7; 8 positions agree with TRBD1. Per germline, CDR1 MDHEN and CDR2 SYDVKM. V lost 6 bases, J lost 9 bases, and 7 bases stayed unmatched. This CDR3 has 12 amino acids. In DNA, the CDR3 is TGTGCCAGCAGCACCCCCGGGACAGGGCAGTACTTC. The encoded protein is CASSTPGTGQYF.

This clone was observed a single time. The genes are TRBV4-1 and TRBJ1-2; tentative D call: TRBD1 (6 bases). The germline V gene has CDR1 MGHRA and CDR2 YSYEKL. The CDR3 covers 14 residues. Trimming took off 2 bases at V and 5 bases at J, with 12 bases between the two ends. The CDR3 loop reads CASSQKGVYYGYTF. DNA for the CDR3: TGCGCCAGCAGCCAAAAGGGGGTCTATTATGGCTACACCTTC.

The genes are TRBV7-2 and TRBJ2-1; 8 bases line up with TRBD2. The CDR3 spans 15 residues. After removal of 5 bases from V and 6 bases from J, the junction contained 9 bases not matched to a gene. The germline gives CDR1 SGHTA, CDR2 FQGNSA. CDR3: CASSRIAGLFNEQFF. CDR3 coding DNA: TGTGCCAGCAGCCGCATAGCGGGGTTGTTCAATGAGCAGTTCTTC.

In the case of this clone: The sample has other DNA sequences that encode this CDR3 too. The chain has TRBV19 and TRBJ1-6; a possible D gene is TRBD1 (5 bases). From germline, CDR1 is LNHDA and CDR2 SQIVND (reference sequence). The CDR3 is 13 residues long. The germline V and J ends were trimmed by 0 bases and 8 bases, with 5 bases remaining between them. This chain's CDR3 is CASSIDRDSPLHF. CDR3 nucleotide sequence: TGTGCCAGTAGTATAGACAGGGATTCACCCCTCCACTTT.

A few counts support this clone. This CDR3 is also generated by other DNA sequences in the sample. The rearrangement uses TRBV7-3 and TRBJ2-1; tentatively, D is TRBD1 (5 bases). V was shortened by 5 bases and J by 1 base, with 9 bases between the two germline ends. Germline CDR1 is SGHTA and CDR2 is FQGTGA. The CDR3 spans 14 residues. CDR3 coding DNA: TGTGCCAGCAGCGAAAGGGGTTCCTACAATGAGCAGTTCTTC. Amino acids: CASSERGSYNEQFF.

This rearrangement joins TRBV10-1 to TRBJ1-4, with 7 bases that match TRBD1. This CDR3 comprises 14 residues. Germline V lookup: CDR1 WNHNN, CDR2 SYGVQD (reference sequence). With V trimmed by 10 bases and J by 1 base, 6 bases remained unmatched. The CDR3 DNA sequence: TGCGCCACCGTACAGGGGCAAACTAATGAAAAACTGTTTTTT. Residues: CATVQGQTNEKLFF.

The chain joins TRBV18 to TRBJ1-5; perhaps TRBD1 as D (5 bases). V was cut by 2 bases and J by 11 bases, with 13 bases left in between. Germline V lookup: CDR1 KGHSH, CDR2 LQKENI. The CDR3 is made up of 13 amino acids. This CDR3 is CASSPSLAGAQHF. The CDR3 DNA sequence: TGTGCCAGCTCACCATCCTTGGCGGGGGCCCAGCATTTT.

The table lists this clone with a few counts. The rearrangement links TRBV29-1 to TRBJ2-3; 7 bases line up with TRBD2. After removal of 4 bases from V and 3 bases from J, the junction contained 7 bases not matched to a gene. Germline V lookup: CDR1 SQVTM, CDR2 ANQGSEA. There are 14 residues in the CDR3. CDR3 nucleotide sequence: TGCAGCGTTGCTGGGGGGGTGTTAACAGATACGCAGTATTTT. Its protein product is CSVAGGVLTDTQYF.

The rearrangement uses TRBV5-6 and TRBJ1-4, with no clear D. Germline values: CDR1 SGHDT, CDR2 YYEEEE. This CDR3 contains 15 residues. The V end lost 0 bases, the J end lost 2 bases, and 8 bases lay between the germline ends. CDR3 DNA: TGTGCCAGCAGCTTGGCCTCCGTTACTAATGAAAAACTGTTTTTT. This codes for CASSLASVTNEKLFF.

The table lists this clone with a few counts. The genes are TRBV20-1 and TRBJ1-6; a possible D gene is TRBD1 (5 bases). Germline assignment: CDR1 DFQATT and CDR2 SNEGSKA (reference sequence). The CDR3 is 17 amino acids. Trimming removed 3 bases from V and 0 bases from J, with 15 bases in between. CDR3 amino acids: CSASYPGASSYNSPLHF. The CDR3 DNA reads as TGCAGTGCTAGTTATCCTGGGGCCAGCTCCTATAATTCACCCCTCCACTTT.

V usage is TRBV11-3 and J usage is TRBJ2-3; 8 bases fit TRBD1. Germline CDR1 reads SGHNT; CDR2 reads YENEEA. The CDR3 length is 15 residues. Trimming cost V 3 bases and J 6 bases; bases outside gene matches: 8. The CDR3 region is CASSFAGGEWDTQYF. CDR3 coding DNA: TGTGCCAGCAGCTTCGCAGGGGGCGAGTGGGATACGCAGTATTTT.

This chain joins TRBV20-1 and TRBJ2-7; D is undetermined. V was shortened by 5 bases and J by 4 bases, with 9 bases between the two germline ends. CDR1 is DFQATT and CDR2 is SNEGSKA in the germline V gene (reference sequence). The CDR3 has 11 amino acids. CDR3 DNA: TGCAGTGCTCTAGATGGGTACGAGCAGTACTTC. Amino acid sequence: CSALDGYEQYF.

DNA for the CDR3: TGTGCCAGCACCCCGTATAGGGAGCTTGCGAAGGACTATGGCTACACCTTC. It codes for CASTPYRELAKDYGYTF. The chain recombines TRBV7-9 with TRBJ1-2; D unresolved. CDR1 and CDR2 (germline): SEHNR, FQNEAQ (reference sequence). This CDR3 is 17 amino acids long. Trimming took 7 bases from V and 3 from J, leaving 24 bases between them.

The chain joins TRBV10-2 to TRBJ2-1; the match to TRBD2 covers 11 bases. This CDR3 has 17 amino acids. Losses at the gene ends were 4 bases for V and 3 bases for J; bases not matched to a gene: 8. CDR1 and CDR2 from the germline V gene are WSHSY and SAAADI. The CDR3 region has the DNA TGCGCCAGCAGTGCCGAGACTAGCGGGGCAGGCTACAATGAGCAGTTCTTC. Its translation is CASSAETSGAGYNEQFF.

This sequence joins TRBV6-6 and TRBJ2-3, with D perhaps matching TRBD2 (6 bases). Germline V gives CDR1 MNHNY, CDR2 SVGAGI (reference sequence). V gave up 2 bases and J gave up 2 bases, with 11 bases separating them. This CDR3 spans 15 amino acids. The CDR3, as DNA: TGTGCCAGCAGTTACGCTAGCGTACTCACAGATACGCAGTATTTT. This translates into CASSYASVLTDTQYF.

To note about this clone: Other DNA variants within this sample encode the same CDR3. The chain employs TRBV10-3 and TRBJ2-5, with D perhaps TRBD2 (5 bases). V was cut by 2 bases and J by 2 bases, with 6 bases left in between. CDR3 length: 13 amino acids. From germline, CDR1 is ENHRY and CDR2 SYGVKD. The CDR3 region is CAISERGQETQYF. The CDR3 nucleotides are TGTGCCATCAGTGAGCGGGGTCAAGAGACCCAGTACTTC.